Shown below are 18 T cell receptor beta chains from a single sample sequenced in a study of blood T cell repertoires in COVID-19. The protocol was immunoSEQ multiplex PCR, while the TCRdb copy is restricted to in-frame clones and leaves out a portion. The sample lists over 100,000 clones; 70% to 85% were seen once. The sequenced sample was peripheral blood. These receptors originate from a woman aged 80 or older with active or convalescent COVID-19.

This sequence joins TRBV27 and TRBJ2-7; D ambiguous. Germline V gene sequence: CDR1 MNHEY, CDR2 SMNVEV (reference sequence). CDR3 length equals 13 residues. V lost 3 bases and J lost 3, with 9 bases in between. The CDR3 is CASSFGQFYEQYF. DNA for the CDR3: TGTGCCAGCAGTTTTGGGCAGTTCTACGAGCAGTACTTC.

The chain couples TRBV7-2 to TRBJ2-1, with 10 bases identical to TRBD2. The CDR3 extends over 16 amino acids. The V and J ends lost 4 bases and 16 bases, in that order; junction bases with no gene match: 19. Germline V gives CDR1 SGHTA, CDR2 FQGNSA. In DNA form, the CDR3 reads TGTGCCAGCAGCTGGGGACTAGCGATAGGGGGGACCTTTAGTTTCTTC. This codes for CASSWGLAIGGTFSFF.

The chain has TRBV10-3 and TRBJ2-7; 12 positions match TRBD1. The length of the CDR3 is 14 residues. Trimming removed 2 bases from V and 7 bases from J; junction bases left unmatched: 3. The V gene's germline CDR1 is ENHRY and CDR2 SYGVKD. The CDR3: CAISEGTGGWEQYF. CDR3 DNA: TGTGCCATCAGTGAGGGGACAGGGGGCTGGGAGCAGTACTTC.

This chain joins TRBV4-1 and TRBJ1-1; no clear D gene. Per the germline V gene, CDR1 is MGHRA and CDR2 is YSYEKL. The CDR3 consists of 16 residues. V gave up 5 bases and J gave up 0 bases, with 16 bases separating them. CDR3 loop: CASSSRLFGVNTEAFF. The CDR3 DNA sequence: TGCGCCAGCAGCTCCCGACTGTTCGGGGTGAACACTGAAGCTTTCTTT.

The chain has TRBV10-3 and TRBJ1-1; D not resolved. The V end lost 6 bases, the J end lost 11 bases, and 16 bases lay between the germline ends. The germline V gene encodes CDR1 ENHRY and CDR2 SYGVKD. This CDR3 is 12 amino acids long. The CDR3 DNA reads TGTGCCATCAGCCAAGATCGGGTCGGGGCTTTCTTT. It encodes CAISQDRVGAFF.

CDR3: CAISPTRDNEQFF. CDR3 DNA: TGTGCCATCAGTCCAACTAGGGACAATGAGCAGTTCTTC. The chain links TRBV10-3 to TRBJ2-1; TRBD2 might be the D (5 bases). This CDR3 comprises 13 residues. Germline assignment: CDR1 ENHRY and CDR2 SYGVKD. V gave up 5 bases and J gave up 5 bases, with 10 bases separating them.

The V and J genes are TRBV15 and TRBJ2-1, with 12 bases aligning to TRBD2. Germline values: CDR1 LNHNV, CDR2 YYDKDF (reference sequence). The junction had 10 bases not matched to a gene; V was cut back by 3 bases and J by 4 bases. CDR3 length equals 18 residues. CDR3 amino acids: CATSRARTSGILYNEQFF. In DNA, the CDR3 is TGTGCCACCAGCAGGGCCAGGACTAGCGGGATCCTTTACAATGAGCAGTTCTTC.

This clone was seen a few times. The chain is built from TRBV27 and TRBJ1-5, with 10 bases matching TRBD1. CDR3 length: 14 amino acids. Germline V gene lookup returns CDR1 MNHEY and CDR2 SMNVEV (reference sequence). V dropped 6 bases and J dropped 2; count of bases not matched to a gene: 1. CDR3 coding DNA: TGTGCCAGCAGCGGGACAGGGGGCAATCAGCCCCAGCATTTT. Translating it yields CASSGTGGNQPQHF.

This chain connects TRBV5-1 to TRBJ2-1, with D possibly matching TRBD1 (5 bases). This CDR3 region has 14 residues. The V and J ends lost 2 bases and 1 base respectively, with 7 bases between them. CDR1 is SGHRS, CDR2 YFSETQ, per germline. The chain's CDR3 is CASSLGDSYNEQFF. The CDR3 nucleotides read TGCGCCAGCAGCTTAGGGGATTCCTACAATGAGCAGTTCTTC.

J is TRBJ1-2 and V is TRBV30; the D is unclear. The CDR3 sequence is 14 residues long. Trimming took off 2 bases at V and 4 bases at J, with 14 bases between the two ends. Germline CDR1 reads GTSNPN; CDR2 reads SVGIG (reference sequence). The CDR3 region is CAWSPEASGYGYTF. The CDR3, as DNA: TGTGCCTGGAGTCCAGAAGCGTCTGGCTATGGCTACACCTTC.

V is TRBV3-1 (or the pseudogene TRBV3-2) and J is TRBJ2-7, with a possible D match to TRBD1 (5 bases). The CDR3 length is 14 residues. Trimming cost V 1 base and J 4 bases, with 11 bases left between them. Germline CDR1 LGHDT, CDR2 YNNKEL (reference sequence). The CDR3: CASSQGGVRYEQYF. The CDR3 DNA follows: TGTGCCAGCAGCCAAGGGGGCGTGAGATACGAGCAGTACTTC.

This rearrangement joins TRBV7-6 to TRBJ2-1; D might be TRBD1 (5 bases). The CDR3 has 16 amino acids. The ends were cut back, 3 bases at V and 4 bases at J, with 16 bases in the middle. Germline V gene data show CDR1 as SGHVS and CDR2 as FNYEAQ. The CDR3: CASSFFGDSLYNEQFF. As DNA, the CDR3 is TGTGCCAGCAGCTTTTTTGGCGACAGCTTGTACAATGAGCAGTTCTTC.

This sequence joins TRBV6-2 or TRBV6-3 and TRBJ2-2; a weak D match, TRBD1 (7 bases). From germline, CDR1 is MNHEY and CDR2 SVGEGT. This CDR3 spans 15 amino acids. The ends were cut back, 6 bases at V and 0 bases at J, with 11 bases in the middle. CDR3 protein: CASSPRGANTGELFF. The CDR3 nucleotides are TGTGCCAGCAGCCCCAGGGGGGCGAACACCGGGGAGCTGTTTTTT.

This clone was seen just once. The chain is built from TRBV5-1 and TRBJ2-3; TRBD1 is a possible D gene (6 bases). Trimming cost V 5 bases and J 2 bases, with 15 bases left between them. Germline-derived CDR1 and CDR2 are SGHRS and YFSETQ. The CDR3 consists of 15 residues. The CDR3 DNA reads TGCGCCAGCAGTGGAGTGGGGGCGGTCACAGATACGCAGTATTTT. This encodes CASSGVGAVTDTQYF.

In DNA form, the CDR3 reads TGTGCCAGCATCTACGGGACTAGGGTCGGCGAGCAGTACTTC. As protein: CASIYGTRVGEQYF. The genes are TRBV27 and TRBJ2-7; 8 nucleotides match TRBD2. The junction had 11 bases not matched to a gene; V was cut back by 7 bases and J by 6 bases. The CDR3 length is 14 residues. Germline CDR1 MNHEY, CDR2 SMNVEV (reference sequence).

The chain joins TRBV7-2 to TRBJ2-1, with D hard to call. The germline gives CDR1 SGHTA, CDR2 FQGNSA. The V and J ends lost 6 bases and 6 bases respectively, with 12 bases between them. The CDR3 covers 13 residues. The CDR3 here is CASSFPVLNEQFF. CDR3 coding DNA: TGTGCCAGCAGTTTTCCAGTCCTCAATGAGCAGTTCTTC.

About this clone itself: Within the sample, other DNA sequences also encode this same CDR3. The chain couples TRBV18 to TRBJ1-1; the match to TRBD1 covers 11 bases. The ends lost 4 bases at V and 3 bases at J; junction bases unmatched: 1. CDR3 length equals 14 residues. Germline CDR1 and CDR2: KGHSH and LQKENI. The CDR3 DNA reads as TGTGCCAGCTCACAGGGACAGGGGGACACTGAAGCTTTCTTT. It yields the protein CASSQGQGDTEAFF.

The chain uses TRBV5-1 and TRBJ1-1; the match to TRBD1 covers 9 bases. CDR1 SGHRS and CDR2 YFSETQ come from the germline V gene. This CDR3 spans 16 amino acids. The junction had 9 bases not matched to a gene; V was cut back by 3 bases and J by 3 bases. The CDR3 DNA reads TGCGCCAGCAGCTCGAGGACAGGGGATGTGCACACTGAAGCTTTCTTT. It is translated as CASSSRTGDVHTEAFF.